This T cell receptor (beta chain) derives from a study of T cells in tuberculosis. At the level of the study: A South African cohort included IGRA-negative adolescents, latently infected IGRA-positive adolescents and adults with active tuberculosis.

The junction had 8 bases not matched to a gene; V was cut back by 2 bases and J by 1 base. The CDR3 is made up of 17 amino acids. Germline CDR1 is SGHTA and CDR2 is FQGNSA. Findings of the study overall: Smaller alpha distances in active tuberculosis partly reflected shorter CDR3-alpha lengths.

As for this clone: What it recognizes is unknown.

This table comes from immunoSEQ multiplex PCR, and its TCRdb copy is limited to in-frame clones, with some not included. Of 25,000 to 30,000 clones listed, approximately 95% are singletons. This clonotype originated in a donor aged 10-30 years with latent tuberculosis or without tuberculosis infection. This chain connects TRBV7-2 to TRBJ1-5, with 7 bases that match TRBD1. The sequenced material came from PBMCs. The CDR3 DNA reads TGTGCCAGCAGCTTATCCTTTAGACAGGGCAGCAATCAGCCCCAGCATTTT. The encoded protein is CASSLSFRQGSNQPQHF. The variable domain in full, with the rest retrieved from reference TRBV7-2 and TRBJ1-5, is GAGVSQSPSNKVTEKGKDVELRCDPISGHTALYWYRQSLGQGLEFLIYFQGNSAPDKSGLPSDRFSAERTGGSVSTLTIQRTQQEDSAVYLCASSLSFRQGSNQPQHFGDGTRLSIL.